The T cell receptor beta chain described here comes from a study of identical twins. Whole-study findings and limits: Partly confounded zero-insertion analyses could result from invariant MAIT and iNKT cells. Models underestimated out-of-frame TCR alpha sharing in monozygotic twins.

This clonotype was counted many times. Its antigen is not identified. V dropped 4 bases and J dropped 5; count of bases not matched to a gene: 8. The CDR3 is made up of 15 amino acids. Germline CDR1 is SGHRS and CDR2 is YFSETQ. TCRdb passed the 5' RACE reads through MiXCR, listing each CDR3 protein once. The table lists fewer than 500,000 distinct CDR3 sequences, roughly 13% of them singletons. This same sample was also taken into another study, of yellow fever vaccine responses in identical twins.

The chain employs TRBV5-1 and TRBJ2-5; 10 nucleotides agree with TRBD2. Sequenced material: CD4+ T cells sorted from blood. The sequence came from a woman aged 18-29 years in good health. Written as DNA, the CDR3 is TGCGCCAGCAGCCTTCTAGCGGGAGAAAGGGAGACCCAGTACTTC. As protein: CASSLLAGERETQYF.